Only a few counts were recorded for the clone carrying this TCR beta chain. No antigen is known for it. Time point indicated: patch test 2, 6 weeks after DPC sensitization. Indicated treatment: therapeutic diphenylcyclopropenone sensitization with weekly scalp DPC. Blood collection happened ahead of applying each patch test. The CDR3 sequence is 18 residues long. CDR1 and CDR2 from the germline V gene are SGHDT and YYEEEE. Losses at the gene ends were 1 base for V and 4 bases for J; bases not matched to a gene: 7. This entry belongs to a study of human T cells and chemical hapten exposure. Study-level points and caveats: PT1 expanded TCR counts correlated positively with patch test score.

TCRdb re-called the RACE reads with MiXCR, one entry per CDR3 protein. The sample records 75,000 to 95,000 distinct CDR3 sequences, 8% to 13% being singletons. The clonotype comes from a man in his forties with alopecia areata. Some clones in this sample may be carry-over from other donors' samples. The rearrangement joins TRBV5-6 to TRBJ2-3, with 15 bases aligning to TRBD2. Material: whole blood, obtained in connection with sensitization to the hapten diphenylcyclopropenone (DPC). The CDR3 loop reads CASSLYGTSGRKPDTQYF. The CDR3 DNA sequence: TGTGCCAGCAGCTTGTACGGGACTAGCGGGAGGAAGCCAGATACGCAGTATTTT.